This passage covers 18 T cell receptor beta chains from one sample sequenced in a study of blood T cell repertoires in COVID-19. Profiled with immunoSEQ multiplex PCR; TCRdb holds only in-frame clones, not every one. The data show 85,000 to 130,000 clones, roughly 85% seen once. Sequenced sample: PBMCs or T cells enriched from blood (not recorded which). These receptors came from a woman aged 50 to 60 who had recovered from COVID-19.

Regarding this clone: One end of the junction varies from germline; a read error may be responsible. The chain couples TRBV27 to TRBJ2-7; tentatively, D is TRBD2 (6 bases). This CDR3 is 12 amino acids long. The germline gives CDR1 MNHEY, CDR2 SMNVEV (reference sequence). The CDR3 bases are TGTGCCAGCAGTCCCTGGTCGGGGGAGCGGTACTTC. It codes for CASSPWSGERYF.

V is TRBV2 and J is TRBJ2-5; possible D gene TRBD2, 5 bases. V was trimmed by 6 bases and J by 5 bases, leaving 10 bases between them. CDR1 is SNHLY and CDR2 is FYNNEI in the germline V gene. CDR3 length: 12 amino acids. The CDR3: CASSRGMETQYF. CDR3 nucleotides: TGTGCCAGCAGCCGGGGTATGGAGACCCAGTACTTC. The full variable domain, rest sourced from reference TRBV2 and TRBJ2-5, is EPEVTQTPSHQVTQMGQEVILRCVPISNHLYFYWYRQILGQKVEFLVSFYNNEISEKSEIFDDQFSVERPDGSNFTLKIRSTKLEDSAMYFCASSRGMETQYFGPGTRLLVL.

This sequence joins TRBV9 and TRBJ2-3, with a weak D call TRBD2 (5 bases). V was trimmed by 0 bases and J by 0 bases, leaving 11 bases between them. From germline, CDR1 is SGDLS and CDR2 YYNGEE. CDR3 length equals 16 residues. DNA of the CDR3: TGTGCCAGCAGCGTAGGAGCGGCTACTAGCACAGATACGCAGTATTTT. This sequence encodes CASSVGAATSTDTQYF.

This chain uses TRBV2 with TRBJ1-3; no reliable D call. Germline CDR1 SNHLY, CDR2 FYNNEI. The CDR3 runs to 14 residues. V lost 5 bases to trimming and J lost 4 bases, with 12 bases between them. The CDR3 sequence: CASSSSGRGNTIYF. In nucleotides, the CDR3 is TGTGCCAGCAGTAGTTCCGGCAGGGGAAACACCATATATTTT.

This clone was observed once. This rearrangement joins TRBV12-5 to TRBJ1-1; 9 bases line up with TRBD1. Germline CDR1 and CDR2: LGHNT and FRNRAP. V shed 1 base and J 5 bases; nucleotides not matched to a gene: 14. This CDR3 spans 18 amino acids. DNA of the CDR3: TGTGCTAGTGGTTTGGCTCTACCGGGACAGGGAGGGGGAACTGAAGCTTTCTTT. Its protein product is CASGLALPGQGGGTEAFF.

The chain uses TRBV28 and TRBJ2-3; D is uncertain. Germline lookup yields CDR1 MDHEN and CDR2 SYDVKM. The length of the CDR3 is 17 residues. With 4 bases removed from V and 0 bases from J, the gap between germline ends came to 17 bases. The CDR3 spells CASSSSLLLTSTDTQYF. The CDR3 DNA reads TGTGCCAGCAGTTCATCCCTCCTATTGACTAGCACAGATACGCAGTATTTT. The whole variable domain, remainder taken from reference TRBV28 and TRBJ2-3, is DVKVTQSSRYLVKRTGEKVFLECVQDMDHENMFWYRQDPGLGLRLIYFSYDVKMKEKGDIPEGYSVSREKKERFSLILESASTNQTSMYLCASSSSLLLTSTDTQYFGPGTRLTVL.

This clone was seen a handful of times. V and J are TRBV5-1 and TRBJ2-7; 10 bases are a match to TRBD1. The V gene's germline CDR1 is SGHRS and CDR2 YFSETQ. This CDR3 contains 15 residues. J lost 7 bases, V lost 5 bases, and 12 bases had no gene match. The CDR3 DNA reads as TGCGCCAGCAGGCCCGCCGGGACAGGGGCCAGGGAGCAGTACTTC. Translation gives CASRPAGTGAREQYF. Full variable domain (outside the CDR3, taken from reference TRBV5-1 and TRBJ2-7): KAGVTQTPRYLIKTRGQQVTLSCSPISGHRSVSWYQQTPGQGLQFLFEYFSETQRNKGNFPGRFSGRQFSNSRSEMNVSTLELGDSALYLCASRPAGTGAREQYFGPGTRLTVT.

The rearrangement uses TRBV9 and TRBJ1-1; no clear D. Trimming took 4 bases from V and 3 from J, leaving 10 bases between them. The CDR3 has 13 residues. Germline V CDR1 and CDR2: SGDLS, YYNGEE. CDR3 DNA: TGTGCCAGCAGCACCCAGACACACACTGAAGCTTTCTTT. This encodes CASSTQTHTEAFF. The whole variable domain, filled in from reference TRBV9 and TRBJ1-1, reads DSGVTQTPKHLITATGQRVTLRCSPRSGDLSVYWYQQSLDQGLQFLIQYYNGEERAKGNILERFSAQQFPDLHSELNLSSLELGDSALYFCASSTQTHTEAFFGQGTRLTVV.

The J gene is TRBJ1-5, the V gene TRBV19, with D unclear. Trimming took off 5 bases at V and 5 bases at J, with 7 bases between the two ends. Germline lookup yields CDR1 LNHDA and CDR2 SQIVND (reference sequence). CDR3 length: 12 residues. This CDR3 reads CASSELHQPQHF. The CDR3 bases are TGTGCCAGTAGTGAACTACATCAGCCCCAGCATTTT.

This chain links TRBV3-1 (or the pseudogene TRBV3-2) with TRBJ2-3; D remains unclear. The V and J ends lost 1 base and 5 bases respectively, with 13 bases between them. CDR1 LGHDT and CDR2 YNNKEL come from the germline V gene (reference sequence). The CDR3 has 15 amino acids. The CDR3 spells CASSQAPRGVDTQYF. CDR3 DNA: TGTGCCAGCAGCCAAGCCCCCCGAGGAGTAGATACGCAGTATTTT.

This chain joins TRBV2 and TRBJ1-4; 9 bases fit TRBD1. The germline gives CDR1 SNHLY, CDR2 FYNNEI. With V trimmed by 4 bases and J by 7 bases, 7 bases remained unmatched. The CDR3 contains 15 residues. Written as DNA, the CDR3 is TGTGCCAGCAGTGCACAGGGGGCTTCTGGTGAAAAACTGTTTTTT. It codes for CASSAQGASGEKLFF.

V gene TRBV3-1 (or the pseudogene TRBV3-2) combines with J gene TRBJ1-1; D perhaps matches TRBD1 (5 bases). The CDR3 contains 15 residues. Deletions cut 4 bases from V and 1 base from J, with 13 bases between. The germline V gene encodes CDR1 LGHDT and CDR2 YNNKEL (reference sequence). CDR3 loop: CASSPVVTGNTEAFF. The CDR3 DNA reads TGTGCCAGCAGCCCCGTGGTAACAGGGAACACTGAAGCTTTCTTT.

The CDR3, as DNA: TGCAGCGTTGAGGCCTACGGGACTAGCGGGAGGGGGAATGAGCAGTTCTTC. Protein sequence: CSVEAYGTSGRGNEQFF. The J gene is TRBJ2-1, the V gene TRBV29-1, with 16 bases matching TRBD2. V was pared by 3 bases and J by 7 bases, with 9 bases of the junction left unmatched. Germline V gene lookup returns CDR1 SQVTM and CDR2 ANQGSEA. The CDR3 runs to 17 residues.

The chain joins TRBV5-6 to TRBJ1-3; TRBD1 might be the D (5 bases). Trimming stripped 1 base from V and 4 bases from J, with 6 bases between. The CDR3 is 13 amino acids. Germline V gene lookup returns CDR1 SGHDT and CDR2 YYEEEE. CDR3 DNA: TGTGCCAGCAGCTTGCGGGGGGGAAACACCATATATTTT. Amino acid sequence: CASSLRGGNTIYF.

The chain employs TRBV21-1 and TRBJ1-4; TRBD1, the D gene given by the table, was not confirmed from the DNA. TRBV21-1 is designated a pseudogene. CDR3 length equals 17 residues. The chain's CDR3 is CASSTGDRDEVHEKLFF. DNA of the CDR3: TGTGCCAGCAGCACTGGTGACAGGGATGAGGTACATGAAAAACTGTTTTTT.

V is TRBV6-5 and J is TRBJ2-5; possible D gene TRBD2, 6 bases. This CDR3 contains 15 residues. From germline, CDR1 is MNHEY and CDR2 SVGAGI. V shed 2 bases and J shed 4 bases, with 14 bases lying between them. CDR3 sequence (DNA): TGTGCCAGCAGTTACGGAGGGTTCAAGGGAGAGACCCAGTACTTC. The encoded protein is CASSYGGFKGETQYF.

The chain joins TRBV19 to TRBJ2-7; 9 bases are shared with TRBD1. V gave up 8 bases and J gave up 1 base; unmatched junction bases: 9. This CDR3 region has 15 residues. CDR1 is LNHDA, CDR2 SQIVND, per germline (reference sequence). CDR3 sequence reads: CASATGTGSSYEQYF. In DNA form, the CDR3 reads TGTGCCAGTGCTACCGGGACAGGGAGTTCCTACGAGCAGTACTTC.

CDR3 residues: CASSVGQGTSTDTQYF. In DNA form, the CDR3 reads TGTGCCAGCAGTGTGGGACAGGGGACAAGCACAGATACGCAGTATTTT. V is TRBV25-1 and J is TRBJ2-3; TRBD1 agrees at 10 bases. CDR3 length: 16 residues. V dropped 4 bases and J dropped 0; count of bases not matched to a gene: 4. Germline-derived CDR1 and CDR2 are MGHDK and SYGVNS.